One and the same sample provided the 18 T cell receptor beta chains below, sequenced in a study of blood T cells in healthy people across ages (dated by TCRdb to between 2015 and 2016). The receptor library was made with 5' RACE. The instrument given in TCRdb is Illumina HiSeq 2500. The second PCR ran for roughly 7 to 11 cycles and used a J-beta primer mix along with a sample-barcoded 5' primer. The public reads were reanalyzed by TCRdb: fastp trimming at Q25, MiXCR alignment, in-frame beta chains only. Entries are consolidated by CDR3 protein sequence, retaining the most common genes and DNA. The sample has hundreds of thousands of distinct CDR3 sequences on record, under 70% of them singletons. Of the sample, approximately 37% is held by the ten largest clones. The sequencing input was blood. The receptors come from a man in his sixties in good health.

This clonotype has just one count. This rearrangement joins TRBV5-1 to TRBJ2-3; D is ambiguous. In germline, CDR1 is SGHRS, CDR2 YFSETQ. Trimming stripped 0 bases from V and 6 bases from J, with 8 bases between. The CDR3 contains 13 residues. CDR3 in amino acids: CASSLVYMDTQYF. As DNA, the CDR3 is TGCGCCAGCAGCTTGGTTTACATGGATACGCAGTATTTT.

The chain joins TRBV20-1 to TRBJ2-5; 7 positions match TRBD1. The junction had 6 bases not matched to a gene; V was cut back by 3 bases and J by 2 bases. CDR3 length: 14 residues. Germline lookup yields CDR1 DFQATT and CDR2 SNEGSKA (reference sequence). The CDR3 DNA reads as TGCAGTGCTAGGCCCCGGACAGGTCAAGAGACCCAGTACTTC. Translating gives CSARPRTGQETQYF.

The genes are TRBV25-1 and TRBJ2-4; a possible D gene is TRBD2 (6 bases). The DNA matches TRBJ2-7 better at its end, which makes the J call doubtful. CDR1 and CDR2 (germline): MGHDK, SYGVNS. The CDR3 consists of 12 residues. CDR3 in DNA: TGTGCCAGCAGTGAATGGGGGGACGAGCAGTACTTC. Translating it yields CASSEWGDEQYF.

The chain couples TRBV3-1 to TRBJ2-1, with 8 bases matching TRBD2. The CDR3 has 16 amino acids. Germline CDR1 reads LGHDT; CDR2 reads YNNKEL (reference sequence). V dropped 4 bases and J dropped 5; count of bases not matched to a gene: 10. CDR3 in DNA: TGTGCCAGCAGCCTTGCCGGGACTAGGTCTCACAATGAGCAGTTCTTC. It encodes CASSLAGTRSHNEQFF.

CDR3 loop: CASIRGDSRYSYTF. As DNA, the CDR3 is TGTGCCAGCATACGAGGTGACAGTAGATATAGCTACACCTTC. This chain connects TRBV2 to TRBJ1-2, with D tentatively TRBD1 (5 bases). The CDR3 runs to 14 residues. Trimming cost V 7 bases and J 9 bases, with 21 bases left between them. CDR1 is SNHLY, CDR2 FYNNEI, per germline.

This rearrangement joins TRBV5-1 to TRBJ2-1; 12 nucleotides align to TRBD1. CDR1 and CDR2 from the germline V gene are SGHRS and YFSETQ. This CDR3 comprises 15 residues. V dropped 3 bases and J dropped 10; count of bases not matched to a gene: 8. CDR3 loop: CASSYPGQGAWEQFF. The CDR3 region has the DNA TGCGCCAGCAGCTACCCGGGACAGGGGGCTTGGGAGCAGTTCTTC.

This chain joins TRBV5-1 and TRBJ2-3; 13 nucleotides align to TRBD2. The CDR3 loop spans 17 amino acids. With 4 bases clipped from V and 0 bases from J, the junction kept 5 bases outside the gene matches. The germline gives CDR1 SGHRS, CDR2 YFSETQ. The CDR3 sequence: CASSRGLAGTSTDTQYF. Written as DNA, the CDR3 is TGCGCCAGCAGCCGGGGACTAGCGGGGACTAGCACAGATACGCAGTATTTT. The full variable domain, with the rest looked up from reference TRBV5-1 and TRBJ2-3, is KAGVTQTPRYLIKTRGQQVTLSCSPISGHRSVSWYQQTPGQGLQFLFEYFSETQRNKGNFPGRFSGRQFSNSRSEMNVSTLELGDSALYLCASSRGLAGTSTDTQYFGPGTRLTVL.

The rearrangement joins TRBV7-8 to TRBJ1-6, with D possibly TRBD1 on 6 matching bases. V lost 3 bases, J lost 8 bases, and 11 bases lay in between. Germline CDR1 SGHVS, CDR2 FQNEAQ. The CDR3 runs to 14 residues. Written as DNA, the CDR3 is TGTGCCAGCAGCTTCGGGACAATTGATTCACCCCTCCACTTT. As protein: CASSFGTIDSPLHF.

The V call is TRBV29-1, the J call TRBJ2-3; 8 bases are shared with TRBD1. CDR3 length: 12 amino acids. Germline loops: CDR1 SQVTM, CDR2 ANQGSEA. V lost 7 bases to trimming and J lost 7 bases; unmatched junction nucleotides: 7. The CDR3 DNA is TGCAGCGCCGGGACAGGACCAAATACGCAGTATTTT. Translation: CSAGTGPNTQYF.

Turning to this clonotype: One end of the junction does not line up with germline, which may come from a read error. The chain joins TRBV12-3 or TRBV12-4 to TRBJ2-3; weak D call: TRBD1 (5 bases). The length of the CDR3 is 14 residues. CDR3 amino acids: CASVPQGVRDMQYF. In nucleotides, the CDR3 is TGTGCCAGCGTACCTCAAGGGGTTCGAGATATGCAGTATTTT.

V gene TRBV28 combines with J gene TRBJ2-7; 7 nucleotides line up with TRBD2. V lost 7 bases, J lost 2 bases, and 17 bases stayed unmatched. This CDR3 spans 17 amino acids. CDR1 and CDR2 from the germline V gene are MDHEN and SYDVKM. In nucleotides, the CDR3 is TGTGCCAGCAATCCCACAACTCCGGCGGGGGTAACCTACGAGCAGTACTTC. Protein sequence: CASNPTTPAGVTYEQYF. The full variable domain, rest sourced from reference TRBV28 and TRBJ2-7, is DVKVTQSSRYLVKRTGEKVFLECVQDMDHENMFWYRQDPGLGLRLIYFSYDVKMKEKGDIPEGYSVSREKKERFSLILESASTNQTSMYLCASNPTTPAGVTYEQYFGPGTRLTVT.

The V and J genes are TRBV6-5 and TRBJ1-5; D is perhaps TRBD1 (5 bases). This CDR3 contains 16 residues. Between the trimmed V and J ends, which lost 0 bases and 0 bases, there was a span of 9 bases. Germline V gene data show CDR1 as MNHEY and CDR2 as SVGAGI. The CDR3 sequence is CASSYSQGYSNQPQHF. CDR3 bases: TGTGCCAGCAGTTACTCGCAGGGCTATAGCAATCAGCCCCAGCATTTT.

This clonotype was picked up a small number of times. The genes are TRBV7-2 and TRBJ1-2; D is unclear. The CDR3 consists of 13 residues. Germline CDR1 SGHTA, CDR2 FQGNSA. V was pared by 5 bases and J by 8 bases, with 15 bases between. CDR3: CASSPYGRNGYTF. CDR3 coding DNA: TGTGCCAGCAGCCCTTACGGCAGGAACGGCTACACCTTC.

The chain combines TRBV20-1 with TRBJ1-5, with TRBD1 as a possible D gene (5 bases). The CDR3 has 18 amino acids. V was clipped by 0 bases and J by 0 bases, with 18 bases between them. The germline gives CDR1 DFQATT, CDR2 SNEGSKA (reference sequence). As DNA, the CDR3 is TGCAGTGCTAGAGATAGATTGAGGGGCGGTTATAGCAATCAGCCCCAGCATTTT. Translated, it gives CSARDRLRGGYSNQPQHF.

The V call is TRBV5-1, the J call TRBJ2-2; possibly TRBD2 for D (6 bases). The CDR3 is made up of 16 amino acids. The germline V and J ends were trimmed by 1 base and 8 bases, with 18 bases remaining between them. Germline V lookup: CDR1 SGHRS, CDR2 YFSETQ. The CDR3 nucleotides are TGCGCCAGCAGCTTGACTTCTGGGCTAGCGACTGGGGAGCTGTTTTTT. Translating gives CASSLTSGLATGELFF. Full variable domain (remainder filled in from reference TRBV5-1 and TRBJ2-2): KAGVTQTPRYLIKTRGQQVTLSCSPISGHRSVSWYQQTPGQGLQFLFEYFSETQRNKGNFPGRFSGRQFSNSRSEMNVSTLELGDSALYLCASSLTSGLATGELFFGEGSRLTVL.

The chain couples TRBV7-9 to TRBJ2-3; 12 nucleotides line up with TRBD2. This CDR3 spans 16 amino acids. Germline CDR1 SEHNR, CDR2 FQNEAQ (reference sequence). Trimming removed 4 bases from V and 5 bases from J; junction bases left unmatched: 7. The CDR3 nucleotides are TGTGCCAGCAGCTCCGGACTAGCGGGGATGAGAGATACGCAGTATTTT. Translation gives CASSSGLAGMRDTQYF.

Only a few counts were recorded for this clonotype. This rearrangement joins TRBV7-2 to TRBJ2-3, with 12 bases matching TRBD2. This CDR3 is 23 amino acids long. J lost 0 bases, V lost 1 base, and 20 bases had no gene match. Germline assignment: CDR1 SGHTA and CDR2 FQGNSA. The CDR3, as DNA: TGTGCCAGCAGCTTAGTGCTAGCGGGGGGGTTTTCCGCACCCCGTAAGAGCACAGATACGCAGTATTTT. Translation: CASSLVLAGGFSAPRKSTDTQYF.

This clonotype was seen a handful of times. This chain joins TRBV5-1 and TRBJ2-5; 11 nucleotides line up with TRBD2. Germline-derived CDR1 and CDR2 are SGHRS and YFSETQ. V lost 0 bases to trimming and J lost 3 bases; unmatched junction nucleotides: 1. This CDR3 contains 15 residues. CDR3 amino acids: CASSLVLAGEETQYF. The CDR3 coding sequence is TGCGCCAGCAGCTTGGTACTAGCGGGGGAAGAGACCCAGTACTTC.